These T cell receptor beta chains were read from a single sample in a study of cytomegalovirus exposure and HLA in healthy donors. Here immunoSEQ multiplex PCR was the method, and the copy in TCRdb shows in-frame clones only, minus some. The table lists about 280,000 clones, roughly 90% of them singletons, with about 0.86% in the top ten. Sequencing was done on a sample of PBMCs. These receptors came from a woman aged 18-30 years in good health and CMV-seronegative. CDR3s include the opening cysteine and the closing phenylalanine or tryptophan. Each record gives: D gene, J gene, V gene, clone size, CDR3 DNA, CDR3 protein. A D gene is named only where the DNA matches it firmly. Where a row states a size, it is once, few, many or the class of an expanded clone; other rows omit it.

>.|TRBJ1-5|TRBV4-3|few
TGCGCCAGCAGCCAAGAGGCTAGCAATCAGCCCCAGCATTTT
CASSQEASNQPQHF
>.|TRBJ2-1|TRBV18|.
TGTGCCAGCTTTCCAGTATCGGGTCTCTCCTACAATGAGCAGTTCTTC
CASFPVSGLSYNEQFF
>TRBD2|TRBJ2-1|TRBV6-1|once
TGTGCCAGCAGTGAAGGGGCGGGAGATTACAATGAGCAGTTCTTC
CASSEGAGDYNEQFF
>TRBD2|TRBJ2-1|TRBV6-5|.
TGTGCCAGCACGGCGGGAGGTGAGCAGTTCTTC
CASTAGGEQFF
>.|TRBJ2-7|TRBV28|.
TGTGCCAGCAGTTTCTCCGGACTACCTTCCTACGAGCAGTACTTC
CASSFSGLPSYEQYF
>.|TRBJ2-7|TRBV18|.
TGTGCCAGCTCACCGTTGGACAACTCCTACGAGCAGTACTTC
CASSPLDNSYEQYF
>TRBD2|TRBJ2-1|TRBV10-3|.
TGTGCCTTTAGCCGGACTAGCGGAGTAAATGAGCAGTTCTTC
CAFSRTSGVNEQFF
>.|TRBJ2-7|TRBV5-1|.
TGCGCCAGCAGCTTAACAGGGCTTTCCTACGAGCAGTACTTC
CASSLTGLSYEQYF
>.|TRBJ2-7|TRBV7-7|.
TGTGCTAGCAGCGGCGGGCCAGATCCTTCGTATGAGCAGTACTTC
CASSGGPDPSYEQYF
>.|TRBJ2-7|TRBV4-2|.
TGTGCCAGCAGCCAGGCGGTGGCCGATAGCTCCTACGAGCAGTACTTC
CASSQAVADSSYEQYF
>.|TRBJ2-3|TRBV27|.
TGTGCCAGCAGTTTACGCGCTAGAACAGATACGCAGTATTTT
CASSLRARTDTQYF
>TRBD2|TRBJ2-3|TRBV5-6|.
TGTGCCAGCAGCTTCCGAACCGGACTAGCGGCAGATACGCAGTATTTT
CASSFRTGLAADTQYF
>.|TRBJ2-5|TRBV5-6|few
TGTGCCAGCAGCTTGGAGCGAAGAGAGACCCAGTACTTC
CASSLERRETQYF
>.|TRBJ2-7|TRBV15|.
TGTGCCACCAGCAGTAGGAGGACCTACGAGCAGTACTTC
CATSSRRTYEQYF
>TRBD1|TRBJ2-5|TRBV28|.
TGTGCCAGCAGGACAGGGGGTCAAGAGACCCAGTACTTC
CASRTGGQETQYF
>TRBD1|TRBJ2-3|TRBV7-3|.
TGTGCCAGCAGCTCGGGACAGGGGGCAGATACGCAGTATTTT
CASSSGQGADTQYF
>TRBD2|TRBJ2-3|TRBV28|.
TGTGCCAGCAGCGAGACTAGCGGGAGACCAGATACGCAGTATTTT
CASSETSGRPDTQYF
>TRBD1|TRBJ2-7|TRBV10-3|.
TGTGCCGCGAGACAGGGAGACTGGTCCTACGAGCAGTACTTC
CAARQGDWSYEQYF
>.|TRBJ2-6|TRBV27|.
TGTGCCAGCAGTCAAGAGTATCCAACAGGGAATGGGGCCAACGTCCTGACTTTC
CASSQEYPTGNGANVLTF
>TRBD1|TRBJ2-7|TRBV27|.
TGTGCCAGCAGTTTGGGGAACCGGGACAGGGGAGACGAGCAGTACTTC
CASSLGNRDRGDEQYF
>TRBD1|TRBJ2-7|TRBV5-5|.
TGTGCCAGCACCCGGACGAGACAGGGTGGGGCCTACGAGCAGTACTTC
CASTRTRQGGAYEQYF
>TRBD2|TRBJ2-3|TRBV2|.
TGTGCCAGCAGAGGGAGGGCGGGAGGGCCCGATACGCAGTATTTT
CASRGRAGGPDTQYF
>.|TRBJ2-1|TRBV19|.
TGTGCCAGTAGTATGGACTATGAGCAGTTCTTC
CASSMDYEQFF
>TRBD1|TRBJ1-1|TRBV10-3|.
TGTGCCATCAGTGGAGGACAGGGTGCTGAAGCTTTCTTT
CAISGGQGAEAFF
>.|TRBJ2-7|TRBV4-1|.
TGCGCCAGCAGCCAAGTAAATACGGGTCTCCTCGAGCAGTACTTC
CASSQVNTGLLEQYF
>TRBD1|TRBJ2-1|TRBV19|.
TGTGCCAGTAGTTGGGGACAGTCCAATGAGCAGTTCTTC
CASSWGQSNEQFF
>TRBD1|TRBJ1-1|TRBV10-1|.
TGCGCCAGCAGTGTGCGACAGGGCACTGAAGCTTTCTTT
CASSVRQGTEAFF
>TRBD2|TRBJ2-5|TRBV5-4|.
TGTGCCAGCAGCTTGTCGGCGGGGGAGGAGGCCCAGTACTTC
CASSLSAGEEAQYF
>TRBD2|TRBJ2-3|TRBV7-8|.
TGTGCCAGCAGCCCAGGACTAGCGCGCACAGATACGCAGTATTTT
CASSPGLARTDTQYF